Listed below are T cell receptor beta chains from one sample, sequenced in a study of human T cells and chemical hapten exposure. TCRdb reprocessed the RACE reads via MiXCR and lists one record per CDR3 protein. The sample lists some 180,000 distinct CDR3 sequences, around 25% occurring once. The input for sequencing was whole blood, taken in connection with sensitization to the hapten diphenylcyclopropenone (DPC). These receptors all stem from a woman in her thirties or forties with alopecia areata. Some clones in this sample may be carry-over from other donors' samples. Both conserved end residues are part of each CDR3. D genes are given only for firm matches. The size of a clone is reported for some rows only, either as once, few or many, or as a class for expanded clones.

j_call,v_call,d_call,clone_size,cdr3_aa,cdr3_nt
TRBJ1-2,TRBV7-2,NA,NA,CASSPSRTANYGYTF,TGTGCCAGCAGCCCATCCAGGACGGCGAACTATGGCTACACCTTC
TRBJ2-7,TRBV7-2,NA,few,CASSPGPSSEQYF,TGTGCCAGCAGCCCTGGCCCTAGCTCCGAGCAGTACTTC
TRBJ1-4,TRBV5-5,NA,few,CASSLSRDKTTNEKLFF,TGTGCCAGCAGCTTGTCTCGAGACAAAACAACTAATGAAAAACTGTTTTTT
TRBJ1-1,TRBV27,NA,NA,CASSITAGTEAFF,TGTGCCAGCAGTATTACGGCGGGTACTGAAGCTTTCTTT
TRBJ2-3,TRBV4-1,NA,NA,CASRGTSLPQYF,TGCGCCAGCAGGGGTACATCTTTGCCGCAGTATTTT
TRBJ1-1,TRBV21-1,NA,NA,CASSPDRGGTEAFF,TGTGCCAGCAGCCCAGACAGGGGCGGTACTGAAGCTTTCTTT
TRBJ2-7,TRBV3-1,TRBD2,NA,CASSQESGGWNEQYF,TGTGCCAGCAGCCAAGAGTCGGGAGGCTGGAACGAGCAGTACTTC
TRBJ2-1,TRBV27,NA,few,CASSSLAAAQNEQFF,TGTGCCAGCAGTTCGTTGGCGGCAGCACAGAATGAGCAGTTCTTC
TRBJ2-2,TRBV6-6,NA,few,CASKGTLSGELFF,TGTGCCAGCAAAGGGACCCTCAGCGGGGAGCTGTTTTTT
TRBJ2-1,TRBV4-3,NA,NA,CASSPERYNEQFF,TGCGCCAGCAGCCCGGAGCGGTACAATGAGCAGTTCTTC
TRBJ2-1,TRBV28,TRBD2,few,CASSFRLAGVGEQFF,TGTGCCAGCAGTTTTCGGCTAGCGGGAGTAGGGGAGCAGTTCTTC
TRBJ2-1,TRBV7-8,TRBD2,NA,CASSPRLAGGSYNEQFF,TGTGCCAGCAGCCCCCGACTAGCGGGAGGGTCCTACAATGAGCAGTTCTTC
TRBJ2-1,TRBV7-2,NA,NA,CASSGRRERGYEQFF,TGTGCCAGCAGCGGAAGGCGGGAGAGGGGGTATGAGCAGTTCTTC
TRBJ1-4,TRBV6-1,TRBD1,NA,CASSLTGGAGEKLFF,TGTGCCAGCAGCCTAACAGGGGGCGCAGGGGAAAAACTGTTTTTT
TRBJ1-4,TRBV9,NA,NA,CASSADFGHPRGKLFF,TGTGCCAGCAGCGCAGACTTCGGCCACCCTCGGGGAAAACTGTTTTTT
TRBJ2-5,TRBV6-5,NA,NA,CASSYSRQQETQYF,TGTGCCAGCAGTTACTCGAGGCAGCAAGAGACCCAGTACTTC
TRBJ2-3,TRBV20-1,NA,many,CSARDPRRTDTQYF,TGCAGTGCTAGAGATCCCCGACGCACAGATACGCAGTATTTT
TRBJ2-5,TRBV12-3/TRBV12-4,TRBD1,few,CASKPGTGEKTQYF,TGTGCCAGCAAACCGGGGACAGGGGAGAAGACCCAGTACTTC
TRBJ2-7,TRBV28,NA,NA,CASRRERGSYEQYF,TGTGCCAGCAGACGCGAGAGGGGATCCTACGAGCAGTACTTC
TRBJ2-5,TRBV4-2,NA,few,CASSPKGSGETQYF,TGTGCCAGCAGCCCGAAAGGGAGCGGTGAGACCCAGTACTTC
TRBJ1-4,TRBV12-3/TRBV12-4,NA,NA,CASSPQAGREKLFF,TGTGCCAGCAGTCCCCAGGCAGGGAGAGAAAAACTGTTTTTT
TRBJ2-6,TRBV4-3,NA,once,CASSPHSLVNSGANVLTF,TGCGCCAGCAGCCCACATTCCCTTGTAAACTCTGGGGCCAACGTCCTGACTTTC
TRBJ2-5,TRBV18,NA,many,CASSAGANQETQYF,TGTGCCAGCTCGGCGGGCGCTAACCAAGAGACCCAGTACTTC
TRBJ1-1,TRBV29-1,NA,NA,CSVDYPEAFF,TGCAGCGTTGACTACCCTGAAGCTTTCTTT
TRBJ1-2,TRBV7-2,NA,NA,CASSLSPRFPNGYTF,TGTGCCAGCAGCCTATCCCCCAGGTTCCCTAATGGCTACACCTTC
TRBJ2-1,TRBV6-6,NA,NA,CASSYGNSPYNEQFF,TGTGCCAGCAGTTACGGAAATAGCCCCTACAATGAGCAGTTCTTC
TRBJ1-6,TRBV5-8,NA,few,CASRHRVDNSPLHF,TGTGCCAGCCGACACAGAGTTGATAATTCACCCCTCCACTTT
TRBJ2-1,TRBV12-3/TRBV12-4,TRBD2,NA,CASSLGGTIYNEQFF,TGTGCCAGCAGTTTAGGAGGGACTATTTACAATGAGCAGTTCTTC
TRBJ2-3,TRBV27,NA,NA,CASIPPAGPTDTQYF,TGTGCCAGCATCCCCCCAGCGGGCCCCACAGATACGCAGTATTTT
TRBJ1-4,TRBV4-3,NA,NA,CASSQDQGRVEKLFF,TGCGCCAGCAGCCAAGATCAGGGCAGGGTAGAAAAACTGTTTTTT
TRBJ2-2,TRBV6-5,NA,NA,CASSFTALTGELFF,TGTGCCAGCAGTTTCACAGCCCTCACCGGGGAGCTGTTTTTT
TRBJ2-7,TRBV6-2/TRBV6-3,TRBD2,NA,CASSSGGASYEQYF,TGTGCCAGCAGTTCCGGGGGGGCCTCCTACGAGCAGTACTTC
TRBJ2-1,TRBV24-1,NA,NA,CATTARDGYNEQFF,TGTGCCACCACGGCCAGGGACGGATACAATGAGCAGTTCTTC
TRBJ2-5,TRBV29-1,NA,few,CSVEVRGGTQYF,TGCAGCGTTGAAGTTAGGGGTGGGACCCAGTACTTC
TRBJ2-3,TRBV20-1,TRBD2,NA,CSARPLVRGESPDTQYF,TGCAGTGCTAGGCCCCTAGTCCGGGGGGAGTCCCCAGATACGCAGTATTTT
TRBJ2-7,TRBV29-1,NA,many,CSVETNYEQYF,TGCAGCGTTGAAACCAATTACGAGCAGTACTTC
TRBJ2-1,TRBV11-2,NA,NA,CASSSKTHFEQFF,TGTGCCAGCAGCTCCAAGACCCATTTTGAGCAGTTCTTC
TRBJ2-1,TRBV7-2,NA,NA,CASSLVTPGTGEQFF,TGTGCCAGCAGCTTAGTAACGCCCGGTACCGGTGAGCAGTTCTTC
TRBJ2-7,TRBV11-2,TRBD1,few,CASSLSGTAPYEQYF,TGTGCCAGCAGCCTGTCCGGGACAGCGCCCTACGAGCAGTACTTC
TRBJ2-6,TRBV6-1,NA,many,CASSRTSGANVLTF,TGTGCCAGCAGTCGGACCTCTGGGGCCAACGTCCTGACTTTC
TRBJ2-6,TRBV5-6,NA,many,CASRTGISGANVLTF,TGTGCCAGCAGAACGGGGATCTCTGGGGCCAACGTCCTGACTTTC
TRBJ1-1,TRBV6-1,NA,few,CASSDRDMLGAEAFF,TGTGCCAGCAGTGACCGAGACATGCTTGGGGCTGAAGCTTTCTTT
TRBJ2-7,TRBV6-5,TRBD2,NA,CASSYSSSGSPYEQYF,TGTGCCAGCAGTTACTCGTCCAGCGGGAGCCCCTACGAGCAGTACTTC
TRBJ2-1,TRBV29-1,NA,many,CSVEGRARSYNEQFF,TGCAGCGTTGAAGGGAGAGCCCGCTCCTACAATGAGCAGTTCTTC
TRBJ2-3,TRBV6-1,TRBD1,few,CASSEGQGWTDTQYF,TGTGCCAGCAGTGAAGGACAGGGTTGGACAGATACGCAGTATTTT
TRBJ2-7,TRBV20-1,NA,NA,CSARDPRRYEQYF,TGCAGTGCTAGGGACCCCCGGCGCTACGAGCAGTACTTC
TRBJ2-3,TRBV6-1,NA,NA,CASSERYTQYF,TGTGCCAGCAGTGAACGATATACGCAGTATTTT
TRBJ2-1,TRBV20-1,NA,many,CSAPLASYSYNEQFF,TGCAGTGCCCCCCTAGCCTCCTATTCCTACAATGAGCAGTTCTTC
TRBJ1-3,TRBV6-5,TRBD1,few,CASSPGQSFSGNTIYF,TGTGCCAGCAGTCCGGGACAGTCCTTCTCTGGAAACACCATATATTTT
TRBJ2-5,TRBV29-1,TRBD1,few,CSVEPRDSQETQYF,TGCAGCGTTGAACCTCGGGACAGCCAAGAGACCCAGTACTTC
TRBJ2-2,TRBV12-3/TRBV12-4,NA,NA,CASSPGGGPNTGELFF,TGTGCCAGCAGTCCTGGGGGGGGGCCCAACACCGGGGAGCTGTTTTTT
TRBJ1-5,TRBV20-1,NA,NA,CSGGGRGQPQHF,TGCAGTGGTGGCGGGCGGGGACAGCCCCAGCATTTT
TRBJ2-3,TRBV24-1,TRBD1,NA,CATSESGTGVKGTDTQYF,TGTGCCACCAGTGAATCCGGGACAGGGGTGAAGGGGACAGATACGCAGTATTTT
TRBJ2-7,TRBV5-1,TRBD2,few,CASSLQSGTYEQYF,TGCGCCAGCAGCTTGCAGAGCGGGACTTACGAGCAGTACTTC
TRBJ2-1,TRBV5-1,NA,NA,CASSLADPSYNEQFF,TGCGCCAGCAGCTTGGCGGACCCCTCCTACAATGAGCAGTTCTTC